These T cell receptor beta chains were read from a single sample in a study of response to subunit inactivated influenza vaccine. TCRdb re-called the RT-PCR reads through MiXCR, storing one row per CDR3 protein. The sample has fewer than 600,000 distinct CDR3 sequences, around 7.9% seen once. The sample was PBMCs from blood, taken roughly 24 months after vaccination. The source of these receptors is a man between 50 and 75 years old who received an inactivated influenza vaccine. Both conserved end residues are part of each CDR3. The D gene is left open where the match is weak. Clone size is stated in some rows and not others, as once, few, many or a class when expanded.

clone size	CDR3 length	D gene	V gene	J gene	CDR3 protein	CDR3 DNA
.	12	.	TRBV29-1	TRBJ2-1	CSVASFRDEQFF	TGCAGCGTTGCGTCCTTTAGAGATGAGCAGTTCTTC
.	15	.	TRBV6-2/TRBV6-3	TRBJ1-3	CASRRDKSSGNTIYF	TGTGCCAGCAGGCGGGACAAGTCCTCTGGAAACACCATATATTTT
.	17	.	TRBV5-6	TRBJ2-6	CASSLVGGSSGANVLTF	TGTGCCAGCAGCTTGGTTGGGGGAAGCTCTGGGGCCAACGTCCTGACTTTC
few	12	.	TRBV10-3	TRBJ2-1	CAISPGNNEQFF	TGTGCCATCAGCCCCGGGAACAATGAGCAGTTCTTC
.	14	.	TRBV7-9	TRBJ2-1	CASSQGTARNEQFF	TGTGCCAGCAGCCAAGGGACCGCCCGAAATGAGCAGTTCTTC
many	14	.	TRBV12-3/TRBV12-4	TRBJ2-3	CASSREVLDDTQYF	TGTGCCAGCAGTCGAGAGGTGCTCGACGATACGCAGTATTTT
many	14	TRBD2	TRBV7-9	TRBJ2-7	CASSSGTSSYEQYF	TGTGCCAGCAGCTCCGGGACTAGTTCCTACGAGCAGTACTTC
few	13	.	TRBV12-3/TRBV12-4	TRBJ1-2	CASSSLAGYGYTF	TGTGCCAGCAGTTCATTGGCAGGGTATGGCTACACCTTC
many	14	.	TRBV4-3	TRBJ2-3	CASSQEKKASTQYF	TGCGCCAGCAGCCAAGAAAAGAAGGCCTCTACGCAGTATTTT
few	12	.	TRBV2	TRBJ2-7	CASSVDDYEQYF	TGTGCCAGCAGTGTTGACGATTACGAGCAGTACTTC
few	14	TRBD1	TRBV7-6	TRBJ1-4	CASSRGQQNEKLFF	TGTGCCAGCAGCCGGGGACAGCAGAATGAAAAACTGTTTTTT
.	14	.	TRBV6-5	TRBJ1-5	CVSSSRDIDQPQHF	TGTGTCAGCAGTTCCCGGGACATAGATCAGCCCCAGCATTTT
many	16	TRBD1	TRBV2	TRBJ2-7	CASSPGQGVITYEQYF	TGTGCCAGCAGCCCAGGGCAGGGGGTTATAACCTACGAGCAGTACTTC
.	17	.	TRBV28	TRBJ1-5	CASSLAPMGASNQPQHF	TGTGCCAGCAGTTTAGCGCCGATGGGCGCTAGCAATCAGCCCCAGCATTTT
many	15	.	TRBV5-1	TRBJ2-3	CASSPGVQGGDTQYF	TGCGCCAGCAGCCCTGGAGTCCAGGGAGGAGATACGCAGTATTTT
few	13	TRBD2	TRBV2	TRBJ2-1	CASKLAGADEQFF	TGTGCCAGCAAACTAGCGGGAGCCGATGAGCAGTTCTTC
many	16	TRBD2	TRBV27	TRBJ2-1	CASRDRLAGGRNEQFF	TGTGCCAGCAGAGACCGGCTAGCGGGAGGGCGGAATGAGCAGTTCTTC
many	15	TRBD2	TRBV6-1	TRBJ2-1	CASSVLAGGGNEQFF	TGTGCCAGCAGTGTCCTAGCGGGAGGGGGGAATGAGCAGTTCTTC
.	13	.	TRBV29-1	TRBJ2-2	CSVDGANTGELFF	TGCAGCGTTGACGGGGCCAACACCGGGGAGCTGTTTTTT
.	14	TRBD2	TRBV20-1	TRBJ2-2	CSAPSGANTGELFF	TGCAGTGCTCCTAGCGGGGCGAACACCGGGGAGCTGTTTTTT
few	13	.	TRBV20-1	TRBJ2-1	CSAPRGARNEQFF	TGCAGTGCGCCGCGAGGGGCGCGGAATGAGCAGTTCTTC
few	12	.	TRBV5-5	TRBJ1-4	CASSLAGEKLFF	TGTGCCAGCAGCTTGGCCGGTGAAAAACTGTTTTTT
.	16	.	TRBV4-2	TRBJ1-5	CASSQDLSGRNQPQHF	TGTGCCAGCAGCCAAGATTTGTCGGGACGCAATCAGCCCCAGCATTTT
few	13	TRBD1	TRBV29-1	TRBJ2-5	CSVRGTGGETQYF	TGCAGCGTCCGGGGGACAGGCGGGGAGACCCAGTACTTC
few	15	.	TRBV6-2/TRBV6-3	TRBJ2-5	CASSSYQPYQETQYF	TGTGCCAGCAGTTCATACCAACCGTACCAAGAGACCCAGTACTTC
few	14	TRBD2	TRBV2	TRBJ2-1	CASSTSSGYNEQFF	TGTGCCAGCAGTACGTCTAGCGGTTACAATGAGCAGTTCTTC
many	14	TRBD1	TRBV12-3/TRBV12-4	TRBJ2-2	CASSPLQGNGELFF	TGTGCCAGCAGCCCCCTACAGGGGAACGGGGAGCTGTTTTTT
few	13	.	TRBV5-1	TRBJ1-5	CASSLTGHQPQHF	TGCGCCAGCAGCTTAACAGGGCATCAGCCCCAGCATTTT
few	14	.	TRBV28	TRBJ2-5	CASSFVAPQETQYF	TGTGCCAGCAGTTTCGTAGCGCCGCAAGAGACCCAGTACTTC
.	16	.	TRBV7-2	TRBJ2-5	CASSLRSRGVGETQYF	TGTGCCAGCAGCCTAAGGTCACGCGGGGTGGGGGAGACCCAGTACTTC
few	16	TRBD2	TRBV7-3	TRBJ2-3	CASSSASGRSTDTQYF	TGTGCCAGCAGCTCAGCTAGCGGGCGTAGCACAGATACGCAGTATTTT
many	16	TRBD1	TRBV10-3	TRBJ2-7	CAIRMDRGLISYEQYF	TGTGCCATCAGGATGGACAGGGGGCTTATCTCCTACGAGCAGTACTTC
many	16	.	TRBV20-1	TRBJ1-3	CSARSSLRTSGNTIYF	TGCAGTGCTAGATCTTCCCTGAGGACCTCTGGAAACACCATATATTTT
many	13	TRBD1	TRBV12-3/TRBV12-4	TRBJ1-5	CASGLTGGQPQHF	TGTGCCAGCGGTCTAACAGGGGGACAGCCCCAGCATTTT
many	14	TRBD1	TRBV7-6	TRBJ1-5	CASSPGTGDQPQHF	TGTGCCAGCAGCCCCGGGACAGGGGATCAGCCCCAGCATTTT
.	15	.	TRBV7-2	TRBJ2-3	CASSLGKVSTDTQYF	TGTGCCAGCAGCTTAGGGAAGGTTAGCACAGATACGCAGTATTTT
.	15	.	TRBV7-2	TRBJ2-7	CASTTGEGARSEQYF	TGTGCCAGCACCACCGGGGAGGGGGCGCGTAGCGAGCAGTACTTC
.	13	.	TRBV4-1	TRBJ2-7	CASSGLQGYEQYF	TGCGCCAGCAGCGGGCTACAGGGCTACGAGCAGTACTTC
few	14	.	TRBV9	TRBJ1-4	CASSGIQGAEKLFF	TGTGCCAGCAGCGGGATACAGGGCGCTGAAAAACTGTTTTTT
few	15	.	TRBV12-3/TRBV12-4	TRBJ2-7	CASSLVARGDNEQYF	TGTGCCAGCAGTTTGGTGGCCAGGGGGGACAACGAGCAGTACTTC
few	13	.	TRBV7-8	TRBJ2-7	CASSRGRIYEQYF	TGTGCCAGCAGCCGAGGACGGATCTACGAGCAGTACTTC
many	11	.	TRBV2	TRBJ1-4	CASSGDEKLFF	TGTGCCAGCTCAGGGGATGAAAAACTGTTTTTT
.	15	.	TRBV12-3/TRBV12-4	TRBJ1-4	CASTTYLRTNEKLFF	TGTGCCAGCACCACCTATTTACGAACTAATGAAAAACTGTTTTTT
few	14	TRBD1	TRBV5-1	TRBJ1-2	CASSWQGQDYGYTF	TGCGCCAGCAGCTGGCAGGGACAGGACTATGGCTACACCTTC
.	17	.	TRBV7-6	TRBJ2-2	CASSPQSGGASRGELFF	TGTGCCAGCAGCCCCCAATCGGGGGGCGCAAGCAGGGGGGAGCTGTTTTTT
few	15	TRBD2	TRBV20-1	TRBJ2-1	CSARGRGSSYNEQFF	TGCAGTGCTAGAGGGCGGGGGAGCTCCTACAATGAGCAGTTCTTC
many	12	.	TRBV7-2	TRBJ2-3	CASSANTDTQYF	TGTGCCAGCAGTGCCAACACAGATACGCAGTATTTT
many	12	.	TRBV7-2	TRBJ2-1	CASQYGVNEQFF	TGTGCAAGCCAGTATGGGGTCAATGAGCAGTTCTTC
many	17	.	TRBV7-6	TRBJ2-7	CASSLDTEGASSYEQYF	TGTGCCAGCAGCTTAGATACGGAGGGGGCAAGCTCCTACGAGCAGTACTTC
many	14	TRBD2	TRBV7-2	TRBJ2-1	CASSLPGGYNEQFF	TGTGCCAGCAGCTTACCGGGGGGATACAATGAGCAGTTCTTC
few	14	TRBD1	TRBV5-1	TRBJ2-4	CASSWGQGLNIQYF	TGCGCCAGCAGCTGGGGACAGGGGTTAAACATTCAGTACTTC
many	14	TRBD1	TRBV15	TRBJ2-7	CATSQGTGGYEQYF	TGTGCCACCAGCCAAGGGACAGGGGGCTACGAGCAGTACTTC
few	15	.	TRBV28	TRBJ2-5	CASSPTAGMEETQYF	TGTGCCAGCAGCCCGACGGCAGGGATGGAGGAGACCCAGTACTTC
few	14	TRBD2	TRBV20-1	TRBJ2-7	CSAGPGLANYEQYF	TGCAGTGCTGGACCGGGACTAGCGAACTACGAGCAGTACTTC
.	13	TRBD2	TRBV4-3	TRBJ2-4	CASSRDYKNIQYF	TGCGCCAGCAGCCGGGACTACAAAAACATTCAGTACTTC
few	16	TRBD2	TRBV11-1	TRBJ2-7	CASSSPRSGATYEQYF	TGTGCCAGCAGCTCTCCCCGTAGCGGGGCGACCTACGAGCAGTACTTC